The next 17 T cell receptor beta chains were all read from a single sample in a study of breast tumors, draining lymph nodes, adjacent tissues. Breast cancer patients provided tissue from their axillary draining lymph nodes. TCRdb itself ran the multiplex PCR reads through MiXCR, one entry per CDR3 protein. The sample has some 110,000 distinct CDR3 sequences, more than 30% seen once. The sample comprised axillary lymph node tissue. All receptors derive from a female donor with breast cancer. Some clones in this sample may be carry-over from other donors' samples.

This clonotype showed up many times. This rearrangement joins TRBV20-1 to TRBJ2-7; D gene ambiguous. The CDR3 loop spans 12 amino acids. Germline assignment: CDR1 DFQATT and CDR2 SNEGSKA (reference sequence). V lost 0 bases, J lost 1 base, and 4 bases lay in between. CDR3 coding DNA: TGCAGTGCTAGAGATCTTTCCTACGAGCAGTACTTC. Translated, it gives CSARDLSYEQYF.

This clonotype was recorded at least ten times. V gene TRBV5-1 combines with J gene TRBJ2-5; D gene unclear. The ends were cut back, 5 bases at V and 4 bases at J, with 9 bases in the middle. Germline V gives CDR1 SGHRS, CDR2 YFSETQ. This CDR3 is built from 12 residues. The CDR3 DNA reads TGCGCCAGCAGTAGACGGTCAGAGACCCAGTACTTC. The encoded protein is CASSRRSETQYF.

Many counts were recorded for this clonotype. The chain couples TRBV12-3 or TRBV12-4 to TRBJ2-6; D call uncertain. Trimming took off 1 base at V and 3 bases at J, with 1 base between the two ends. This CDR3 comprises 13 residues. The CDR3 DNA reads TGTGCCAGCAGTTTAGGTGGGGCCAACGTCCTGACTTTC. Protein sequence: CASSLGGANVLTF.

CDR3 sequence (DNA): TGTGCCAGCACCCCGGCCGGGACAGTTAATTCACCCCTCCACTTT. Translating gives CASTPAGTVNSPLHF. V and J are TRBV7-2 and TRBJ1-6, with 7 nucleotides matching TRBD1. The CDR3 contains 15 residues. The germline V gene encodes CDR1 SGHTA and CDR2 FQGNSA. V lost 7 bases and J lost 6; bases outside the gene matches: 9.

CDR3 DNA: TGTGCCACCAGCAATAACAGGGCCAGCTCCTACGAGCAGTACTTC. Amino acid sequence: CATSNNRASSYEQYF. The chain recombines TRBV15 with TRBJ2-7; D possibly corresponds to TRBD1 (6 bases). The CDR3 loop spans 15 amino acids. Trimming took off 4 bases at V and 0 bases at J, with 13 bases between the two ends. Germline CDR1 LNHNV, CDR2 YYDKDF (reference sequence).

This clonotype was seen a few times. The chain recombines TRBV6-1 with TRBJ1-5, with D possibly TRBD1 on 6 matching bases. Per the germline V gene, CDR1 is MNHNS and CDR2 is SASEGT. There are 14 residues in the CDR3. Trimming took 7 bases from V and 6 from J, leaving 16 bases between them. The CDR3 DNA reads TGTGCCAGCACTGGCGGGGGGGCCGGTCAGCCCCAGCATTTT. Translated, it gives CASTGGGAGQPQHF.

This clonotype was counted many times. The chain employs TRBV12-3 or TRBV12-4 and TRBJ2-7, with 9 bases lining up with TRBD1. J lost 12 bases, V lost 5 bases, and 5 bases had no gene match. This CDR3 spans 11 amino acids. The CDR3 sequence is CASSLRDRAYF. The CDR3 coding sequence is TGTGCCAGCAGTCTCCGGGACAGGGCGTACTTC.

V is TRBV10-3 and J is TRBJ2-2; D is unclear. The CDR3 extends over 9 amino acids. V gave up 7 bases and J gave up 6 bases, with 0 bases separating them. Per the germline V gene, CDR1 is ENHRY and CDR2 is SYGVKD. Here the CDR3 DNA reads TGTGCCATCACCGGGGAGCTGTTTTTT. The encoded protein is CAITGELFF.

This clonotype was counted ten times or more. The DNA of the CDR3 is TGTGCCAGTAGTATTTGGGACAGATATCAGCCCCAGCATTTT. This codes for CASSIWDRYQPQHF. The chain carries TRBV19 and TRBJ1-5; 7 nucleotides agree with TRBD1. This CDR3 contains 14 residues. With 3 bases clipped from V and 5 bases from J, the junction kept 4 bases outside the gene matches. The germline CDR1 and CDR2 sequences are LNHDA and SQIVND (reference sequence).

In regard to this clonotype: Since the CDR3 does not end with the conserved phenylalanine or tryptophan, this likely comes from a read error. V is TRBV12-3 or TRBV12-4 and J is TRBJ2-2; D is perhaps TRBD2 (6 bases). There are 13 residues in the CDR3. The CDR3 coding sequence is TGTGGGTCGGGGGTCAGGCACACCGGGGAGCTGTTTCTT. Translating gives CGSGVRHTGELFL.

This clonotype was observed a few times. This sequence may be a read error, since a much larger clone differs from it by one base. V gene TRBV20-1 combines with J gene TRBJ2-7, with 7 bases identical to TRBD1. CDR3 length equals 14 residues. The V gene's germline CDR1 is DFQATT and CDR2 SNEGSKA (reference sequence). The CDR3 loop is CSAQTGWGSSEQYF. CDR3 bases: TGCAGTGCCCAGACAGGGTGGGGATCCTCCGAGCAGTACTTC.

This clonotype was counted many times. This rearrangement joins TRBV10-3 to TRBJ1-6; TRBD1 agrees at 8 bases. Germline V CDR1 and CDR2: ENHRY, SYGVKD. The CDR3 length is 18 residues. V shed 2 bases and J 0 bases; nucleotides not matched to a gene: 6. CDR3 nucleotide sequence: TGTGCCATCAGTGAGCCGGGACAGGCCCTCTCCTATAATTCACCCCTCCACTTT. Translation gives CAISEPGQALSYNSPLHF.

V usage is TRBV29-1 and J usage is TRBJ2-7; D is perhaps TRBD1 (6 bases). The V and J ends lost 4 bases and 6 bases respectively, with 19 bases between them. The CDR3 totals 14 residues. Germline-derived CDR1 and CDR2 are SQVTM and ANQGSEA. This CDR3 is CSVGTPGQYSEQYF. CDR3 coding DNA: TGCAGCGTTGGGACTCCAGGACAGTATTCCGAGCAGTACTTC.

This clonotype was seen ten or more times. J is TRBJ2-5 and V is TRBV30; no clear D gene. Germline CDR1 and CDR2: GTSNPN and SVGIG (reference sequence). The CDR3 has 12 residues. V was pared by 6 bases and J by 5 bases, with 13 bases between. CDR3 amino acids: CACQGMGETQYF. Here the CDR3 DNA reads TGTGCCTGCCAAGGGATGGGTGAGACCCAGTACTTC.

This clonotype showed up many times. The rearrangement joins TRBV7-6 to TRBJ2-3; a weak D match, TRBD2 (7 bases). Germline CDR1 SGHVS, CDR2 FNYEAQ. V lost 5 bases, J lost 1 base, and 16 bases lay in between. The CDR3 consists of 16 residues. CDR3: CASSGKQGGGTDTQYF. The CDR3 DNA follows: TGTGCCAGCAGCGGAAAACAGGGAGGGGGCACAGATACGCAGTATTTT.

Many counts were recorded for this clonotype. V and J are TRBV5-8 and TRBJ2-3, with 12 bases lining up with TRBD2. Unmatched junction bases numbered 6, after V lost 4 bases and J lost 0 bases. This CDR3 spans 17 amino acids. Germline values: CDR1 SGHTS, CDR2 YDEGEE. In nucleotides, the CDR3 is TGTGCCAGCAGCACCCCTAGCGGGGGGGTTAGCACAGATACGCAGTATTTT. It specifies CASSTPSGGVSTDTQYF.

This clonotype was observed many times. The V call is TRBV2, the J call TRBJ2-2; no clear D gene. The CDR3 totals 13 residues. V lost 8 bases and J lost 2, with 9 bases in between. Germline V gene lookup returns CDR1 SNHLY and CDR2 FYNNEI. As DNA, the CDR3 is TGTGCCAGCGACCAGCCTAACACCGGGGAGCTGTTTTTT. The encoded protein is CASDQPNTGELFF.